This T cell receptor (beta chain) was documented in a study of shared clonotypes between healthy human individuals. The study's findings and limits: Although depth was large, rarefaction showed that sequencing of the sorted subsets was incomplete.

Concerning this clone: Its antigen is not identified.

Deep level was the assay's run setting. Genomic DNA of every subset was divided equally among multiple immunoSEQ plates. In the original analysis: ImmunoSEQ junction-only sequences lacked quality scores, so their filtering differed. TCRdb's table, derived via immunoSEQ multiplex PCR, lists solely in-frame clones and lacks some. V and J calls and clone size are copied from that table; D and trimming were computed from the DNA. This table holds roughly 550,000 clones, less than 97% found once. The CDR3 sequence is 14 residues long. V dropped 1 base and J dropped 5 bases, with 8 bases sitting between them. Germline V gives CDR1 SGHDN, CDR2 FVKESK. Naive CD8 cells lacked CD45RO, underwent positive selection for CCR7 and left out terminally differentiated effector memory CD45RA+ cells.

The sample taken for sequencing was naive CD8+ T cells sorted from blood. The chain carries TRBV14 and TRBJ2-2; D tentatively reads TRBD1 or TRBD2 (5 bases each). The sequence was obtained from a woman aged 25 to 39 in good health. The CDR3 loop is CASSQGWGTGELFF. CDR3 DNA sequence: TGTGCCAGCAGCCAAGGTTGGGGGACCGGGGAGCTGTTTTTT.